This is a list of T cell receptor beta chains from one sample in a study of OX40 agonist ivuxolimab in advanced cancers. Here immunoSEQ multiplex PCR was the method, and the copy in TCRdb shows in-frame clones only, minus some. Counted here are approximately 26,000 clones, roughly 91% occurring once; the ten biggest clones make up more than 40%. Material: CD4+ or CD8+ T cells sorted from blood, obtained in a trial of the OX40 agonist ivuxolimab. Receptors originate from an adult with an advanced solid tumor such as melanoma, head and neck, liver or kidney cancer. Each CDR3 is given with its conserved first and last residue. The D gene is left open where the match is weak. Some rows have no size entry. The others give once, few or many, or a class for an expanded clone.

clone size	J gene	D gene	V gene	CDR3 protein	CDR3 DNA
once	TRBJ1-2	NA	TRBV11-2	CASSLGLTGGVYGYTF	TGTGCCAGCAGCTTAGGATTAACGGGGGGGGTCTATGGCTACACCTTC
NA	TRBJ2-1	NA	TRBV20-1	CSAPLLNEQFF	TGCAGTGCTCCCCTGCTCAATGAGCAGTTCTTC
NA	TRBJ2-2	NA	TRBV19	CASSSQGVRFGELFF	NA
few	TRBJ1-1	NA	TRBV4-2	CASSQVGGEAFF	TGTGCCAGCAGCCAAGTAGGAGGAGAAGCTTTCTTT
NA	TRBJ2-3	NA	TRBV27	CASSSAGDTDTQYF	TGTGCCAGCAGTTCTGCAGGGGACACAGATACGCAGTATTTT
few	TRBJ2-7	NA	TRBV18	CASSQRAGEQYF	TGTGCCAGCTCACAACGGGCGGGCGAGCAGTACTTC
NA	TRBJ1-1	TRBD1	TRBV6-1	CASSGQGAITEAFF	TGTGCCAGCAGTGGACAGGGGGCTATTACTGAAGCTTTCTTT
NA	TRBJ2-5	TRBD2	TRBV7-9	CASSLVDSGAFSETQYF	TGTGCCAGCAGCTTAGTTGATAGCGGGGCATTTTCGGAGACCCAGTACTTC
NA	TRBJ1-4	NA	TRBV7-9	CASSLEVAGGLFF	TGTGCCAGCAGCTTAGAAGTGGCCGGTGGACTGTTTTTT
NA	TRBJ2-7	TRBD1	TRBV6-5	CASSYSTGTGHEQYF	TGTGCCAGCAGTTACTCGACCGGGACAGGGCACGAGCAGTACTTC
NA	TRBJ2-2	TRBD2	TRBV6-5	CASTQLAGAGELFF	TGTGCCAGCACCCAACTAGCGGGAGCCGGGGAGCTGTTTTTT
NA	TRBJ2-1	NA	TRBV7-2	CASSGPGVSSYNEQFF	TGTGCCAGCAGCGGACCCGGGGTCAGCTCCTACAATGAGCAGTTCTTC
NA	TRBJ2-3	TRBD2	TRBV6-5	CASSYGGTSTGTQYF	TGTGCCAGCAGTTACGGCGGGACTAGCACAGGTACGCAGTATTTT
NA	TRBJ1-1	TRBD1	TRBV7-9	CASSHDRGTEAFF	TGTGCCAGCAGCCACGACAGGGGAACTGAAGCTTTCTTT
NA	TRBJ2-1	TRBD2	TRBV18	CASSPNQAVPTLGGSYNEQFF	TGTGCCAGCTCACCTAATCAGGCCGTGCCGACCTTGGGGGGGTCCTACAATGAGCAGTTCTTC
NA	TRBJ2-7	NA	TRBV10-3	CAISESGAYEQYF	TGTGCCATCAGTGAGTCGGGTGCCTACGAGCAGTACTTC
NA	TRBJ2-2	NA	TRBV5-1	CASSEGFNTGELFF	TGCGCCAGCAGCGAAGGGTTTAACACCGGGGAGCTGTTTTTT